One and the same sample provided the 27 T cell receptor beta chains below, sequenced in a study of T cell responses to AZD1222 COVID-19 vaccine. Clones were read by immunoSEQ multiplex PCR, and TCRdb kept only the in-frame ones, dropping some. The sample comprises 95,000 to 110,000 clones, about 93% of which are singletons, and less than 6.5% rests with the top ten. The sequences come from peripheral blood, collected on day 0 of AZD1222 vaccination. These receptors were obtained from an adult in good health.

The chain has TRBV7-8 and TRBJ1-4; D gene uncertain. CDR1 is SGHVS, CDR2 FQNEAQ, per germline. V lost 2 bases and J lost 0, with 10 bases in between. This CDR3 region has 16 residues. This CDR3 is CASSLFERATNEKLFF. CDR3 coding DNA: TGTGCCAGCAGCTTATTCGAACGTGCAACTAATGAAAAACTGTTTTTT.

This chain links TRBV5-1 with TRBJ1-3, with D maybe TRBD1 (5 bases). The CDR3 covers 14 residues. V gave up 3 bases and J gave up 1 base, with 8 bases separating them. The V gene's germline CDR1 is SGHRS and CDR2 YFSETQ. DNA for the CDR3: TGCGCCAGCAGCTATGAGGGGTCTGGAAACACCATATATTTT. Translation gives CASSYEGSGNTIYF.

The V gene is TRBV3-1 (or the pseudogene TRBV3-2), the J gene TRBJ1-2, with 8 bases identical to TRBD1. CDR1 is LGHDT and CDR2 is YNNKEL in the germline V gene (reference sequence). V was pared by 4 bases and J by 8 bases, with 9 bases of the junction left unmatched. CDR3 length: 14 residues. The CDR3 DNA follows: TGTGCCAGCAGCCGTACTCAGGGGGCGAGAGGCTACACCTTC. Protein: CASSRTQGARGYTF.

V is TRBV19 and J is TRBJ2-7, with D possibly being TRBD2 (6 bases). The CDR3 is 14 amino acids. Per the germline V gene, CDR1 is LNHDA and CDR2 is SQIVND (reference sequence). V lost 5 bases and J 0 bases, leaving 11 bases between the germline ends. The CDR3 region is CASSPPGASYEQYF. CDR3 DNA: TGTGCCAGTAGTCCGCCGGGAGCCTCCTACGAGCAGTACTTC.

DNA for the CDR3: TGTGCCAGCAGTGAAGCCTGGGCAGATGCGGGGCATTTT. Translation: CASSEAWADAGHF. V gene TRBV6-1 combines with J gene TRBJ1-5; D gene uncertain. The CDR3 spans 13 residues. CDR1 MNHNS and CDR2 SASEGT come from the germline V gene. Trimming pared 0 bases from V and 15 bases from J, leaving 15 bases between.

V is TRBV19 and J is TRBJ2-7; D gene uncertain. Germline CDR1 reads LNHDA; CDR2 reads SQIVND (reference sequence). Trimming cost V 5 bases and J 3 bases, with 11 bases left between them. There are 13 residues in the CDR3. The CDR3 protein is CASSVGQYYEQYF. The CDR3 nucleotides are TGTGCCAGTAGTGTGGGCCAATACTACGAGCAGTACTTC.

Here the CDR3 DNA reads TGTGCCAGCAGTGAAAAACCCCGGGGGACTGAAGCTTTCTTT. It yields the protein CASSEKPRGTEAFF. The chain recombines TRBV6-1 with TRBJ1-1, with D perhaps matching TRBD1 (5 bases). The CDR3 runs 14 residues. The germline gives CDR1 MNHNS, CDR2 SASEGT. Deletions cut 2 bases from V and 5 bases from J, with 12 bases between.

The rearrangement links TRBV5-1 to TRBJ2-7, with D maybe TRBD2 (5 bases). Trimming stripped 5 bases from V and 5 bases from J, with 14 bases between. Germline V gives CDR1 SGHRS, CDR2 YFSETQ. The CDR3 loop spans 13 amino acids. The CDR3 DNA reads TGCGCCAGCAGTCATATACTAGAGCACGAGCAGTACTTC. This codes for CASSHILEHEQYF.

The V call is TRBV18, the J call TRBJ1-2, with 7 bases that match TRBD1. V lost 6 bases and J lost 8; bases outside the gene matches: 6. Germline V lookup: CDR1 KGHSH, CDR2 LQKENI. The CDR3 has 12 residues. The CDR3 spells CASSPGGEGYTF. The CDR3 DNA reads TGTGCCAGCTCGCCAGGGGGTGAAGGCTACACCTTC. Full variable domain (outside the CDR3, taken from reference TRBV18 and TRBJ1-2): NAGVMQNPRHLVRRRGQEARLRCSPMKGHSHVYWYRQLPEEGLKFMVYLQKENIIDESGMPKERFSAEFPKEGPSILRIQQVVRGDSAAYFCASSPGGEGYTFGSGTRLTVV.

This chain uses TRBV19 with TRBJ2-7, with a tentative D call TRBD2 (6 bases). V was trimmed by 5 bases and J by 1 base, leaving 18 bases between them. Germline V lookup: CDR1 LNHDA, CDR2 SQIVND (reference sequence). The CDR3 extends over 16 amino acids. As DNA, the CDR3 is TGTGCCAGTAGTGAGACGGGACGGAGGGCGTCCTACGAGCAGTACTTC. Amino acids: CASSETGRRASYEQYF.

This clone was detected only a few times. CDR3 coding DNA: TGTGCCAGCCTAGAGCGTCCTGTGACCGGGGAGCTGTTTTTT. Protein sequence: CASLERPVTGELFF. J is TRBJ2-2 and V is TRBV7-9; D remains unclear. In germline, CDR1 is SEHNR, CDR2 FQNEAQ (reference sequence). Trimming cost V 8 bases and J 5 bases, with 15 bases left between them. The CDR3 length is 14 residues.

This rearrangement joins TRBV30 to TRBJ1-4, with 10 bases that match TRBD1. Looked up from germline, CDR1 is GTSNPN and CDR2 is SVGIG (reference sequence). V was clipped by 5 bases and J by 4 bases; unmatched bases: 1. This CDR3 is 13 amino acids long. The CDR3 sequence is CAWRTGGNEKLFF. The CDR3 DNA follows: TGTGCCTGGCGGACAGGGGGTAATGAAAAACTGTTTTTT.

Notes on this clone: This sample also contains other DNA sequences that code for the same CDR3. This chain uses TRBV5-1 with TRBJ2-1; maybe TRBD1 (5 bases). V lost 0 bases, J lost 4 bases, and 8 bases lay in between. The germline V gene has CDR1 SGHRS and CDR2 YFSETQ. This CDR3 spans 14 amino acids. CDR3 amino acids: CASSLGQTYNEQFF. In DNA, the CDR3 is TGCGCCAGCAGCTTGGGACAGACGTACAATGAGCAGTTCTTC.

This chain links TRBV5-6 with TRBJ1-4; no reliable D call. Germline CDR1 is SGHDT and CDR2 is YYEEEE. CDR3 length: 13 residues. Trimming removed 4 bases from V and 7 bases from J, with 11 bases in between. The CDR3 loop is CASSRPDREKLFF. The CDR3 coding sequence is TGTGCCAGCAGCCGACCGGACCGTGAAAAACTGTTTTTT.

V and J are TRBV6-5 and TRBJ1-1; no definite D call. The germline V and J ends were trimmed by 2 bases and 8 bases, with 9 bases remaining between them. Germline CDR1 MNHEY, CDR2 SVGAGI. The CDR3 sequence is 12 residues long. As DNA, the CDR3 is TGTGCCAGCAGTTACCTTTCTCAGGAAGCTTTCTTT. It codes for CASSYLSQEAFF.

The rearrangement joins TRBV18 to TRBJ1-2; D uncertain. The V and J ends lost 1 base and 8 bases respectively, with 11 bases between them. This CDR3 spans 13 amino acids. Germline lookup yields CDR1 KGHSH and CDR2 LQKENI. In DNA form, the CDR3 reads TGTGCCAGCTCACCACGAGGGCGAGAAGGCTACACCTTC. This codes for CASSPRGREGYTF.

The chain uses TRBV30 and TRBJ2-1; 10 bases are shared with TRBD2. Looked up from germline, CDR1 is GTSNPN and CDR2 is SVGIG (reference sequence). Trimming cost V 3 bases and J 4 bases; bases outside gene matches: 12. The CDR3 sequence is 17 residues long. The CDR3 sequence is CAWRNPLAGVSYNEQFF. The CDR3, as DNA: TGTGCCTGGAGGAATCCTCTAGCGGGAGTTTCGTACAATGAGCAGTTCTTC.

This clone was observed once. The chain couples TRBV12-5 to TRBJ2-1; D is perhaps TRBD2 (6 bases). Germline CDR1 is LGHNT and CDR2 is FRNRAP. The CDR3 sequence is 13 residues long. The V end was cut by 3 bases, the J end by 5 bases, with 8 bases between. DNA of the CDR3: TGTGCTAGTGGTTTTGGGGGGAACAATGAGCAGTTCTTC. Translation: CASGFGGNNEQFF.

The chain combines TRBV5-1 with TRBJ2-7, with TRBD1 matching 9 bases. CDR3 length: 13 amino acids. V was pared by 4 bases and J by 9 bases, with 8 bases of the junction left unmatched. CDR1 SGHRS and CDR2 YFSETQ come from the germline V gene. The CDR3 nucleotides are TGCGCCAGCAGCCCCCGGGACAGGGAAATGCAGTACTTC. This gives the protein CASSPRDREMQYF.

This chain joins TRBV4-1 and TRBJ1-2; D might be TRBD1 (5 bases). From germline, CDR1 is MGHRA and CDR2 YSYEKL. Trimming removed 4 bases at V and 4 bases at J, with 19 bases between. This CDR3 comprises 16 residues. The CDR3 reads CASSLRPPGGSYGYTF. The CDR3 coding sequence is TGCGCCAGCAGCCTCAGACCGCCCGGGGGAAGCTATGGCTACACCTTC.

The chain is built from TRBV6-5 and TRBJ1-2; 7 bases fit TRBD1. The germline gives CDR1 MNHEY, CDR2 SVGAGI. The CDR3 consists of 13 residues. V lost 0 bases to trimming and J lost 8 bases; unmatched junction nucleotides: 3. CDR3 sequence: CASSYSIQGGYTF. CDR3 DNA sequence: TGTGCCAGCAGTTACTCGATACAGGGGGGCTACACCTTC.

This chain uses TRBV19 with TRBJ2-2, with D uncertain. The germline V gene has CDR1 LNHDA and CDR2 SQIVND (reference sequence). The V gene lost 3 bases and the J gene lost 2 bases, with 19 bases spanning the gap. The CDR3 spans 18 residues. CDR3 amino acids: CASSINQFQALNTGELFF. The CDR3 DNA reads TGTGCCAGTAGTATTAATCAGTTCCAGGCCCTAAACACCGGGGAGCTGTTTTTT.

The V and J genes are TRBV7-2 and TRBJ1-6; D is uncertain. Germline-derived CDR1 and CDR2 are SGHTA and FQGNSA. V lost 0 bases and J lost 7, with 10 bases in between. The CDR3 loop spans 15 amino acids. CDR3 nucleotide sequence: TGTGCCAGCAGCTTAGCGTGGCAACCGAATTCACCCCTCCACTTT. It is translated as CASSLAWQPNSPLHF.

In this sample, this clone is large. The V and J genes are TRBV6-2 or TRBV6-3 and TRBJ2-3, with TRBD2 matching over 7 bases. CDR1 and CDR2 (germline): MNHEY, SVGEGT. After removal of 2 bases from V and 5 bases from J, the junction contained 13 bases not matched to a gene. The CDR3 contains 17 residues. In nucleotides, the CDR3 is TGTGCCAGCAGTTACACACCTTTAGCGCGGGAGATAGATACGCAGTATTTT. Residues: CASSYTPLAREIDTQYF.

CDR3 region: CASSLSGDPTDTQYF. In DNA form, the CDR3 reads TGTGCCAGCAGCTTATCTGGGGACCCCACAGATACGCAGTATTTT. The genes are TRBV7-8 and TRBJ2-3; either TRBD1 or TRBD2 may fit D (5 bases each). V was trimmed by 2 bases and J by 2 bases, leaving 11 bases between them. The CDR3 is 15 residues long. Germline values: CDR1 SGHVS, CDR2 FQNEAQ.

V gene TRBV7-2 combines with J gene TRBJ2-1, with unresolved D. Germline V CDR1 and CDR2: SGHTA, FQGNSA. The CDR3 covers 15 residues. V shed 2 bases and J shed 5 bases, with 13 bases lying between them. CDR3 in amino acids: CASSLRGQDHNEQFF. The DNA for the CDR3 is TGTGCCAGCAGCTTACGCGGTCAGGATCACAATGAGCAGTTCTTC.

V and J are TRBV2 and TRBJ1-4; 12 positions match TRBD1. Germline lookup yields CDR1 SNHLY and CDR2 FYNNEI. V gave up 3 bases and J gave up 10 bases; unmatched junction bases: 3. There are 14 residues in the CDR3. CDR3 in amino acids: CASSEGTGGGKLFF. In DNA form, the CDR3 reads TGTGCCAGCAGTGAGGGGACAGGGGGCGGAAAACTGTTTTTT.